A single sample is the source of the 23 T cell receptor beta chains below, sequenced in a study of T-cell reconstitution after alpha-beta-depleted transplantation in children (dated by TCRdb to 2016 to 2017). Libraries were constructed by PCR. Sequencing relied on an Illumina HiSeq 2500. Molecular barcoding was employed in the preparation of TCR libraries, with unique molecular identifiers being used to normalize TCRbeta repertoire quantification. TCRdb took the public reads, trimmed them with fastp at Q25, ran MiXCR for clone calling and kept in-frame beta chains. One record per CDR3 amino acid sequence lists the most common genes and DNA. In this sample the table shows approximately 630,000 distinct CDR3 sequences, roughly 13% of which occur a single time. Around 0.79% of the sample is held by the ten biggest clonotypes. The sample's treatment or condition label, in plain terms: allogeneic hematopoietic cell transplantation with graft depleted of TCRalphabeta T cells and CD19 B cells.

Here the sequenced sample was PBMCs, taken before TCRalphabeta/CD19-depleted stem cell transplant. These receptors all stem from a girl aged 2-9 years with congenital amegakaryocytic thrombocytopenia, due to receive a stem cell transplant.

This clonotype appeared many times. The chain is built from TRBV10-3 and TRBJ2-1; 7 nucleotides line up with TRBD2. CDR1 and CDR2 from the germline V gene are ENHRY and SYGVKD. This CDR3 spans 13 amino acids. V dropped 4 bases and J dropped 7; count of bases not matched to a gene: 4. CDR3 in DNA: TGTGCCATCAGTGTCGGCGGGAGTAATGAGCAGTTCTTC. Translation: CAISVGGSNEQFF.

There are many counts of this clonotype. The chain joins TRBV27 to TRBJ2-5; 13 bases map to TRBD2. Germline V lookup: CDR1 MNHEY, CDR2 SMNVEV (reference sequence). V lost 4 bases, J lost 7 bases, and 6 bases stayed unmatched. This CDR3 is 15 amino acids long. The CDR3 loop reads CASSSGLAGYVTQYF. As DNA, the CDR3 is TGTGCCAGCAGTTCGGGACTAGCGGGATACGTGACCCAGTACTTC.

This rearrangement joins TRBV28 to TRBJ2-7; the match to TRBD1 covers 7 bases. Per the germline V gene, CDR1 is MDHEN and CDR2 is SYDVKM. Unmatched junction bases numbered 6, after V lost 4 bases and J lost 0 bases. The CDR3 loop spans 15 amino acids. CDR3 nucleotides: TGTGCCAGCAGTTCTGGGACAGAAAGCTCCTACGAGCAGTACTTC. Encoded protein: CASSSGTESSYEQYF.

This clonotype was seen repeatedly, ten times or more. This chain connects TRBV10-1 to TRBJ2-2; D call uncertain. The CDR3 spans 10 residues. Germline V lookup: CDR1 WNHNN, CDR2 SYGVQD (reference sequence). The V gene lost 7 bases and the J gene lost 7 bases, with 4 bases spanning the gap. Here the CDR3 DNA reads TGCGCCAGCACGAACGGGGAGCTGTTTTTT. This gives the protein CASTNGELFF.

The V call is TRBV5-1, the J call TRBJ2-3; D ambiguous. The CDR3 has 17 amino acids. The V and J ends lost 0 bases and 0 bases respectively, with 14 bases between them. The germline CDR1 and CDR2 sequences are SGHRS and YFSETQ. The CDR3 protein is CASSLGSFASSTDTQYF. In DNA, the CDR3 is TGCGCCAGCAGCTTGGGCTCCTTTGCCTCTAGCACAGATACGCAGTATTTT.

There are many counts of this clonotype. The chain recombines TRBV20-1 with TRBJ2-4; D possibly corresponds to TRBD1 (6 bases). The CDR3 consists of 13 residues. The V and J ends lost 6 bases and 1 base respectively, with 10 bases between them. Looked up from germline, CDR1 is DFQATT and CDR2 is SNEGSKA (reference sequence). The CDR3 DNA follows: TGCAGTGCCGAGGGGGTTGCCAAAAACATTCAGTACTTC. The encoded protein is CSAEGVAKNIQYF.

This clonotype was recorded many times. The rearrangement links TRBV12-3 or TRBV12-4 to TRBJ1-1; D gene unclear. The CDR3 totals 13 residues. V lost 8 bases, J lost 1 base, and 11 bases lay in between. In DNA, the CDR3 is TGTGCCAGCGGTCACACCCCGAACACTGAAGCTTTCTTT. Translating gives CASGHTPNTEAFF.

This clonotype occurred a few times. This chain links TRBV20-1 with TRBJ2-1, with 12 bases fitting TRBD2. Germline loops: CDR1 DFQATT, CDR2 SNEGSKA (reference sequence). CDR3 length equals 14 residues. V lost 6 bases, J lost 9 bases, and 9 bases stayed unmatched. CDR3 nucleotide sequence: TGCAGTGCACGACTAGCGGGAGCAGTGGGTGAGCAGTTCTTC. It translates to CSARLAGAVGEQFF.

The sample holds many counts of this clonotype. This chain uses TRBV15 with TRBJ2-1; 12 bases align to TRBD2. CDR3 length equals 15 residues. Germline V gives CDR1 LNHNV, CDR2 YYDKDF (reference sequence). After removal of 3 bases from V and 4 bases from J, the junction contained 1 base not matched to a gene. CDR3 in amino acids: CATSSLAGGYNEQFF. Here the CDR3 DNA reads TGTGCCACCAGCAGCCTAGCGGGAGGGTACAATGAGCAGTTCTTC.

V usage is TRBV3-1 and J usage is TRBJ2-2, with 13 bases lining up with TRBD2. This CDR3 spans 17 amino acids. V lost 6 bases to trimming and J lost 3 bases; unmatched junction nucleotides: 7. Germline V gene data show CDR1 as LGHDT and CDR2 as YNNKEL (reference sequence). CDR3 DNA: TGTGCCAGCAGGAGGACTAGCGGGAGTATGGACACCGGGGAGCTGTTTTTT. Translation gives CASRRTSGSMDTGELFF.

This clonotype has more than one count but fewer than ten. The CDR3 loop is CASSLGWALRDEQFF. The CDR3 DNA reads as TGTGCCAGCAGCTTGGGATGGGCGTTGAGGGATGAGCAGTTCTTC. The chain couples TRBV5-8 to TRBJ2-1, with TRBD2 as a possible D gene (5 bases). The germline CDR1 and CDR2 sequences are SGHTS and YDEGEE. The germline V and J ends were trimmed by 0 bases and 8 bases, with 15 bases remaining between them. CDR3 length: 15 residues.

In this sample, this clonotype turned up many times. CDR3: CASSTVGGPGAKNIQYF. Written as DNA, the CDR3 is TGTGCCAGCAGTACTGTCGGAGGGCCGGGAGCCAAAAACATTCAGTACTTC. The chain combines TRBV28 with TRBJ2-4, with D possibly matching TRBD2 (6 bases). Germline values: CDR1 MDHEN, CDR2 SYDVKM. The CDR3 totals 17 residues. V was cut by 5 bases and J by 0 bases, with 17 bases left in between.

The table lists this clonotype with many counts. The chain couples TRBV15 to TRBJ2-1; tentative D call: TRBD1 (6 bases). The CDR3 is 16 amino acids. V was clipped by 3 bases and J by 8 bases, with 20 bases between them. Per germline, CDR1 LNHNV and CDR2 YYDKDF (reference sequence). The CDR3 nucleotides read TGTGCCACCAGCAGTTACTCGACATTCAGGGGCGATGAGCAGTTCTTC. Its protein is CATSSYSTFRGDEQFF.

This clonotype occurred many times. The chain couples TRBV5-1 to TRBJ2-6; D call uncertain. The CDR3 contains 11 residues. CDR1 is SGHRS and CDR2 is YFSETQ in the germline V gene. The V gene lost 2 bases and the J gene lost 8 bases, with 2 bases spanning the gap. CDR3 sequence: CASSLSNVLTF. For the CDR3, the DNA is TGCGCCAGCAGCTTATCCAACGTCCTGACTTTC.

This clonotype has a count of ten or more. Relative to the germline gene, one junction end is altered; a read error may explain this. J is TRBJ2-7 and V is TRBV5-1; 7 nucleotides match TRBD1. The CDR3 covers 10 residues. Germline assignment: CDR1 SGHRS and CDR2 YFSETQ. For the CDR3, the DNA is TGCGCCAGCAACCCGGGACAGAAGAGCTTC. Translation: CASNPGQKSF.

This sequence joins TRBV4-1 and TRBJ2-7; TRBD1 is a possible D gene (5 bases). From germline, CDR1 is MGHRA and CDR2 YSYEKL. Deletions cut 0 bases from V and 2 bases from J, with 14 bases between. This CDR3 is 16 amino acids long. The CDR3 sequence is CASSQEGANPAYEQYF. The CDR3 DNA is TGCGCCAGCAGCCAAGAAGGGGCCAATCCCGCCTACGAGCAGTACTTC.

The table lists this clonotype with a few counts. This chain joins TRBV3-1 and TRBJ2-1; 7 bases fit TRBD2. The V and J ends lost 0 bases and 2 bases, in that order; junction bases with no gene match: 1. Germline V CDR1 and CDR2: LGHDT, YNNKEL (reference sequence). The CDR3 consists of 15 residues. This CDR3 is CASSQDSGTYNEQFF. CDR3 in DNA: TGTGCCAGCAGCCAAGACAGCGGGACCTACAATGAGCAGTTCTTC.

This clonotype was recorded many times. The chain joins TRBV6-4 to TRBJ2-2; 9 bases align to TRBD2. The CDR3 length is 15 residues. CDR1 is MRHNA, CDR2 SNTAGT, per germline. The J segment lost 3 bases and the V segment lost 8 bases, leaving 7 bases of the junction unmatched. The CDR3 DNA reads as TGTGCCAGCCTCTCAGGACTAGCGTACACCGGGGAGCTGTTTTTT. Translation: CASLSGLAYTGELFF.

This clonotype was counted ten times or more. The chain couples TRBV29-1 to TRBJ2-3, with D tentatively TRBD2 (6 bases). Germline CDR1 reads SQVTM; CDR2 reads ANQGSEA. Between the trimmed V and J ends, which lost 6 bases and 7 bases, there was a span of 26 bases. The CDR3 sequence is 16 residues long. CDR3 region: CSVDLTTTGVVNTQYF. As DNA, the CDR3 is TGCAGCGTCGACCTAACTACGACGGGAGTGGTGAATACGCAGTATTTT.

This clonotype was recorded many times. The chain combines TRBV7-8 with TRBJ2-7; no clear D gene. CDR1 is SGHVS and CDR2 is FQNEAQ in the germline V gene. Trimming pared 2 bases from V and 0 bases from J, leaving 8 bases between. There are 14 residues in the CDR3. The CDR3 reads CASSLYLSSYEQYF. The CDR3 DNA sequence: TGTGCCAGCAGCTTATACCTGAGCTCCTACGAGCAGTACTTC.

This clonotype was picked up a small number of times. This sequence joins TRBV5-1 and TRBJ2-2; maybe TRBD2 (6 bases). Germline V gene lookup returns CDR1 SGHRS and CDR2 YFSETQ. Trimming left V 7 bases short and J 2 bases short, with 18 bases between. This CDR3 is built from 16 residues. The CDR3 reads CASFPTGGANTGELFF. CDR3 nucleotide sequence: TGCGCCAGCTTCCCAACGGGCGGGGCCAACACCGGGGAGCTGTTTTTT.

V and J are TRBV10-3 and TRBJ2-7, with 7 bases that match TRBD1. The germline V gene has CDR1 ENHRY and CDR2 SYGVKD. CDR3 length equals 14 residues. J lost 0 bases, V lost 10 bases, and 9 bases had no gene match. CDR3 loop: CATQKDRSSYEQYF. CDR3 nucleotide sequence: TGTGCCACCCAAAAGGACAGGTCCTCCTACGAGCAGTACTTC.

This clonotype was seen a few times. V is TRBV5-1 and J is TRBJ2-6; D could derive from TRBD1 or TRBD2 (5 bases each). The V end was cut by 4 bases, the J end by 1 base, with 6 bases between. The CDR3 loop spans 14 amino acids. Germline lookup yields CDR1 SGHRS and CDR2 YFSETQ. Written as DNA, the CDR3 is TGCGCCAGCAGCGAGGGGTCTGGGGCCAACGTCCTGACTTTC. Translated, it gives CASSEGSGANVLTF. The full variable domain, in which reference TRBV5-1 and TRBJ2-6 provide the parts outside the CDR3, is KAGVTQTPRYLIKTRGQQVTLSCSPISGHRSVSWYQQTPGQGLQFLFEYFSETQRNKGNFPGRFSGRQFSNSRSEMNVSTLELGDSALYLCASSEGSGANVLTFGAGSRLTVL.